The 13 T cell receptor beta chains below come from one sample, sequenced in a study of OX40 agonist ivuxolimab in advanced cancers. Measured with immunoSEQ multiplex PCR; TCRdb has only the in-frame clones, and not every one. The sample has tens of thousands of clones, over 75% seen once. The sequencing used CD4+ or CD8+ T cells sorted from blood, collected in a trial of the OX40 agonist ivuxolimab. The receptors originated from an adult with an advanced solid tumor such as melanoma, head and neck, liver or kidney cancer.

This sequence joins TRBV28 and TRBJ2-7; D gene uncertain. From germline, CDR1 is MDHEN and CDR2 SYDVKM. The CDR3 loop spans 15 amino acids. The germline V and J ends were trimmed by 5 bases and 4 bases, with 18 bases remaining between them. This chain's CDR3 is CASSPPGHLLYEQYF. CDR3 nucleotide sequence: TGTGCCAGCAGTCCACCCGGTCACCTATTATACGAGCAGTACTTC.

The chain couples TRBV6-5 to TRBJ1-4, with a weak D call TRBD1 (6 bases). Germline CDR1 is MNHEY and CDR2 is SVGAGI. The V and J ends lost 0 bases and 8 bases respectively, with 10 bases between them. The CDR3 covers 14 residues. CDR3 region: CASSYSWTEEKLFF. Written as DNA, the CDR3 is TGTGCCAGCAGTTACTCCTGGACAGAAGAAAAACTGTTTTTT.

The chain combines TRBV6-5 with TRBJ2-7, with TRBD1 matching 7 bases. CDR1 MNHEY and CDR2 SVGAGI come from the germline V gene. J gave up 0 bases and V 6 bases, and 5 bases lay outside the gene matches. The CDR3 contains 14 residues. CDR3 region: CASSWDSSSYEQYF. The CDR3 DNA reads TGTGCCAGCAGCTGGGACAGTTCCTCCTACGAGCAGTACTTC.

The chain employs TRBV4-3 and TRBJ2-7; D unclear. The CDR3 runs to 15 residues. Trimming left V 4 bases short and J 1 base short, with 14 bases between. Germline CDR1 reads LGHNA; CDR2 reads YSLEER. CDR3 in amino acids: CASSPWHSSSYEQYF. In DNA, the CDR3 is TGCGCCAGCAGCCCCTGGCATAGCTCTTCCTACGAGCAGTACTTC.

This chain links TRBV5-4 with TRBJ2-1; TRBD1 is a possible D gene (6 bases). V shed 0 bases and J shed 10 bases, with 11 bases lying between them. Germline values: CDR1 SGHNT, CDR2 YYREEE (reference sequence). The CDR3 is 13 residues long. CDR3 protein: CASSLDEGTEQFF. The CDR3 coding sequence is TGTGCCAGCAGCTTGGATGAGGGGACAGAGCAGTTCTTC.

Written as DNA, the CDR3 is TGTGCCAGCAGCCCCTCAGGGGTCGTGTCACCCCTCCACTTT. Its translation: CASSPSGVVSPLHF. The V call is TRBV27, the J call TRBJ1-6, with D perhaps matching TRBD1 (6 bases). Per germline, CDR1 MNHEY and CDR2 SMNVEV (reference sequence). The CDR3 loop spans 14 amino acids. The V and J ends lost 6 bases and 10 bases respectively, with 16 bases between them.

The chain recombines TRBV6-5 with TRBJ2-7, with 8 bases matching TRBD2. Per germline, CDR1 MNHEY and CDR2 SVGAGI. The CDR3 has 15 amino acids. V shed 7 bases, J shed 6 bases, and the junction held 14 bases outside the gene matches. The CDR3 DNA sequence: TGTGCCAGCACCCCAAATCTCGGGACTAGGGTCGAGCAGTACTTC. It specifies CASTPNLGTRVEQYF.

V usage is TRBV29-1 and J usage is TRBJ2-3; no definite D call. V gave up 3 bases and J gave up 11 bases, with 12 bases separating them. The CDR3 spans 11 residues. Looked up from germline, CDR1 is SQVTM and CDR2 is ANQGSEA. This CDR3 is CSVDGYVGQYF. In DNA, the CDR3 is TGCAGCGTTGATGGCTATGTAGGGCAGTATTTT.

This chain connects TRBV4-2 to TRBJ2-1; D perhaps matches TRBD2 (6 bases). The V end lost 4 bases, the J end lost 2 bases, and 15 bases lay between the germline ends. CDR1 is LGHNA, CDR2 YNFKEQ, per germline. The length of the CDR3 is 16 residues. CDR3: CASSRGGGGTYNEQFF. CDR3 coding DNA: TGTGCCAGCAGCCGCGGTGGTGGCGGGACCTACAATGAGCAGTTCTTC.

The gene calls are TRBV11-2 and TRBJ1-1, with D unresolved. V lost 3 bases to trimming and J lost 4 bases, with 12 bases between them. CDR3 length: 14 amino acids. The V gene's germline CDR1 is SGHAT and CDR2 FQNNGV. The CDR3: CASSFGDVLTEAFF. The CDR3 nucleotides read TGTGCCAGCAGCTTCGGAGACGTCCTCACTGAAGCTTTCTTT. The entire variable domain, with the rest obtained from reference TRBV11-2 and TRBJ1-1, is as follows: EAGVAQSPRYKIIEKRQSVAFWCNPISGHATLYWYQQILGQGPKLLIQFQNNGVVDDSQLPKDRFSAERLKGVDSTLKIQPAKLEDSAVYLCASSFGDVLTEAFFGQGTRLTVV.

The genes are TRBV4-3 and TRBJ2-1; 7 bases align to TRBD1. With V trimmed by 4 bases and J by 4 bases, 10 bases remained unmatched. This CDR3 region has 16 residues. Germline V lookup: CDR1 LGHNA, CDR2 YSLEER. Here the CDR3 DNA reads TGCGCCAGCAGCCCCAGAACGGGGACAGATTACAATGAGCAGTTCTTC. As protein: CASSPRTGTDYNEQFF.

In nucleotides, the CDR3 is TGTGCCAGCAGCCAAGCCGCGGTTAGCACAGATACGCAGTATTTT. This translates into CASSQAAVSTDTQYF. The V and J genes are TRBV7-2 and TRBJ2-3; unclear D gene. The V gene's germline CDR1 is SGHTA and CDR2 FQGNSA. Between the trimmed V and J ends, which lost 5 bases and 0 bases, there was a span of 12 bases. The length of the CDR3 is 15 residues.

The chain combines TRBV4-1 with TRBJ2-2; TRBD2 is a possible D gene (5 bases). The CDR3 has 18 amino acids. Germline CDR1 and CDR2: MGHRA and YSYEKL. V was trimmed by 4 bases and J by 3 bases, leaving 21 bases between them. The CDR3 sequence: CASSLEGRERIDTGELFF. The CDR3 coding sequence is TGCGCCAGCAGCCTTGAGGGTCGGGAAAGGATTGACACCGGGGAGCTGTTTTTT.